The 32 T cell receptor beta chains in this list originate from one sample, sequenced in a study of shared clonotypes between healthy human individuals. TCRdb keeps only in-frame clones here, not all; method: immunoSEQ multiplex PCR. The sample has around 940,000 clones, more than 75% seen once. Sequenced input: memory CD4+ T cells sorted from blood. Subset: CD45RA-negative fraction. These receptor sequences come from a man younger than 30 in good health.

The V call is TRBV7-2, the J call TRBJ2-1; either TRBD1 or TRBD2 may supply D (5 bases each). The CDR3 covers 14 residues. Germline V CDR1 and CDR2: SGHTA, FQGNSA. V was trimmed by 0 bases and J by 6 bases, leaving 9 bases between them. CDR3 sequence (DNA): TGTGCCAGCAGCTTAGCCGGGGACCGCAATGAGCAGTTCTTC. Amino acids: CASSLAGDRNEQFF.

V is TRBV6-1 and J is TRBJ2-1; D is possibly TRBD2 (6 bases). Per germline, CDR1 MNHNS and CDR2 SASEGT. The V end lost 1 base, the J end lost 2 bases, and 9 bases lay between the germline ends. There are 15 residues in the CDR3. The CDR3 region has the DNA TGTGCCAGCAGTGAAGGGTGGGGGGCCTACAATGAGCAGTTCTTC. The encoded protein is CASSEGWGAYNEQFF.

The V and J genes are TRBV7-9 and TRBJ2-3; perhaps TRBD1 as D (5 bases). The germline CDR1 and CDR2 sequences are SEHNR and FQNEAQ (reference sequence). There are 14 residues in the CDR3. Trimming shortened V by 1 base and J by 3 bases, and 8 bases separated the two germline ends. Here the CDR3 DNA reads TGTGCCAGCAGCTTAGAAGGGGATACAGATACGCAGTATTTT. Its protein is CASSLEGDTDTQYF. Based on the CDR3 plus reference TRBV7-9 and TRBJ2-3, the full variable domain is DTGVSQNPRHKITKRGQNVTFRCDPISEHNRLYWYRQTLGQGPEFLTYFQNEAQLEKSRLLSDRFSAERPKGSFSTLEIQRTEQGDSAMYLCASSLEGDTDTQYFGPGTRLTVL.

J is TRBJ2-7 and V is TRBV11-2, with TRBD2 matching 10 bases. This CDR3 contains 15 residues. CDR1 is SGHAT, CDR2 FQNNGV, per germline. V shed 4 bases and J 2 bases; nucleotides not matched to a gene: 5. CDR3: CASSYRTSGAYEQYF. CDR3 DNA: TGTGCCAGCAGCTACAGGACTAGCGGAGCCTACGAGCAGTACTTC.

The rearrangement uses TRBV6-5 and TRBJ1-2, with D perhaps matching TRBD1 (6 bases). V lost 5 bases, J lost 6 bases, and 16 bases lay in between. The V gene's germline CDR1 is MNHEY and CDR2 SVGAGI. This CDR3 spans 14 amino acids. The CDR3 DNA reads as TGTGCCAGCAGTCAACGGGGGGGCGCCCATGGCTACACCTTC. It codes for CASSQRGGAHGYTF.

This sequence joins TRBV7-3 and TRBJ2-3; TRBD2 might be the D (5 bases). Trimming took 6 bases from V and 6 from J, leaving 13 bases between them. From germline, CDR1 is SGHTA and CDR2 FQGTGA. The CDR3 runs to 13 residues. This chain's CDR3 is CASSRGAMDTQYF. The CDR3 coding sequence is TGTGCCAGCAGTCGGGGAGCAATGGATACGCAGTATTTT.

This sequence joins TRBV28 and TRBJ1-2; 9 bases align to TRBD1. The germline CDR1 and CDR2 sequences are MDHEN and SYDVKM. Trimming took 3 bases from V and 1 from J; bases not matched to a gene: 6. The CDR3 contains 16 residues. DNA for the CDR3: TGTGCCAGCAGTTTGGGGGGACAGGGCGTTAACTATGGCTACACCTTC. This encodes CASSLGGQGVNYGYTF.

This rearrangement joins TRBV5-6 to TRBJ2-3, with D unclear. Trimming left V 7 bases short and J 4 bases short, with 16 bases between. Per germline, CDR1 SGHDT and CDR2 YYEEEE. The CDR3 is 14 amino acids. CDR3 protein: CASGPSLWADTQYF. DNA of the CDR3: TGTGCCAGCGGGCCCAGCTTATGGGCAGATACGCAGTATTTT.

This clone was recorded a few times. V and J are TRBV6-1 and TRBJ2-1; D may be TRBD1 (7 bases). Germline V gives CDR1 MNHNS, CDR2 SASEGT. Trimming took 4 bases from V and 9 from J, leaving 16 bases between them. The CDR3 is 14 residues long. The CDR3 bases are TGTGCCAGCAGTGTCTCGACAGGGCGGGGTGAGCAGTTCTTC. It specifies CASSVSTGRGEQFF.

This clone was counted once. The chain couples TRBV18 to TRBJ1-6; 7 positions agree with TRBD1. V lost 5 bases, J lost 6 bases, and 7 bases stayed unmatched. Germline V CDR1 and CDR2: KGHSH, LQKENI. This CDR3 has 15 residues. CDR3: CASSETRDSNSPLHF. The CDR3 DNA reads TGTGCCAGCTCAGAGACGCGGGACAGTAATTCACCCCTCCACTTT.

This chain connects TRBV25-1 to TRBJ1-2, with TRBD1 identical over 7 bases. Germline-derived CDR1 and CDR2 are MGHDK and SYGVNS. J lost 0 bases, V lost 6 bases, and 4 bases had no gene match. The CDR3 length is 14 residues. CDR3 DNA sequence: TGTGCCAGCAGCAGGGACAGTTCTAACTATGGCTACACCTTC. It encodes CASSRDSSNYGYTF.

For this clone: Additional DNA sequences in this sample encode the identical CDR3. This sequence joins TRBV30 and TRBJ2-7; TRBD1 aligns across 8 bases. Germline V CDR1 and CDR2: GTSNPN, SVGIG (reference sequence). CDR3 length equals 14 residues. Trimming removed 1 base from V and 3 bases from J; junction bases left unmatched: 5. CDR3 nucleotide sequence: TGTGCCTGGAGTGCCGGGACAGGTTTCTACGAGCAGTACTTC. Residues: CAWSAGTGFYEQYF. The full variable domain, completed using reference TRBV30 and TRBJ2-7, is SQTIHQWPATLVQPVGSPLSLECTVEGTSNPNLYWYRQAAGRGLQLLFYSVGIGQISSEVPQNLSASRPQDRQFILSSKKLLLSDSGFYLCAWSAGTGFYEQYFGPGTRLTVT.

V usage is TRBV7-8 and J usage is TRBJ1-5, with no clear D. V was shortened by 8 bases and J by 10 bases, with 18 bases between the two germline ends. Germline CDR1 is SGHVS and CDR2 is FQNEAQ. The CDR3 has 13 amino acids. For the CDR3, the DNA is TGTGCCAGCTCTTCGAAAGCAGGTCAACCCCAGCATTTT. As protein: CASSSKAGQPQHF.

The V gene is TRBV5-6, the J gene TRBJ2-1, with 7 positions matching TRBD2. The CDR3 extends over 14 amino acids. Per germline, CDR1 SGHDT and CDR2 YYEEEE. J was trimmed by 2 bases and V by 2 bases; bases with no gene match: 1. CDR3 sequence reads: CASSFTSAYNEQFF. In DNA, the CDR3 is TGTGCCAGCAGCTTTACTAGCGCCTACAATGAGCAGTTCTTC.

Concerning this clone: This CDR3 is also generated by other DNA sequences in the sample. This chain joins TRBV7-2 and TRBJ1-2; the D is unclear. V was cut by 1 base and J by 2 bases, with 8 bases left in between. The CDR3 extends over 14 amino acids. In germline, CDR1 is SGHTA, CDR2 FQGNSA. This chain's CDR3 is CASSLGGGNYGYTF. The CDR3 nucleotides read TGTGCCAGCAGCTTAGGAGGCGGGAACTATGGCTACACCTTC.

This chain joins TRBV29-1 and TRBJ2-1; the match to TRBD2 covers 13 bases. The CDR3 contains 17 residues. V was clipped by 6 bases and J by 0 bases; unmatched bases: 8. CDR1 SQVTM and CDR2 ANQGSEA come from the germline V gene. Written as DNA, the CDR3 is TGCAGCGTCGAACGACTAGCGGGAGGCCCCTCCTACAATGAGCAGTTCTTC. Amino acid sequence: CSVERLAGGPSYNEQFF.

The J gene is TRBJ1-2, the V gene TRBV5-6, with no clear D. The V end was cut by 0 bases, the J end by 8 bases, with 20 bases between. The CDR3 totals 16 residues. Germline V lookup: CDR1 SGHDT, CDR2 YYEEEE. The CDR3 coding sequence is TGTGCCAGCAGCTTGGTGGCCGTAATGGATGGAAGGGGCTACACCTTC. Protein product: CASSLVAVMDGRGYTF.

CDR3 sequence (DNA): TGTGCCAGCAGCTTTACAGGGGTCGACTATGGCTACACCTTC. Translated, it gives CASSFTGVDYGYTF. The V and J genes are TRBV7-2 and TRBJ1-2; 7 bases are a match to TRBD1. Germline CDR1 SGHTA, CDR2 FQGNSA. The CDR3 spans 14 residues. The trim removed 3 bases at V and 3 bases at J, leaving 4 bases unmatched.

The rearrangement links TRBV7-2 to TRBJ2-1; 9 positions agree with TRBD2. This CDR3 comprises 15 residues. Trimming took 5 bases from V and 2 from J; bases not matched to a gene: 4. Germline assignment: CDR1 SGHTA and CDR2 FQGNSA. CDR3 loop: CASSPAGGTYNEQFF. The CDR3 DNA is TGTGCCAGCAGCCCAGCGGGAGGAACCTACAATGAGCAGTTCTTC.

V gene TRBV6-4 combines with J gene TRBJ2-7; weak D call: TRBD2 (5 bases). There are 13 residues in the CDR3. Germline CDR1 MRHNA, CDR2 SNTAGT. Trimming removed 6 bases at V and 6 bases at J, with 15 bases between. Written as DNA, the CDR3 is TGTGCCAGCAGGGTGGAGGTTCGGTTCGAGCAGTACTTC. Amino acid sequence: CASRVEVRFEQYF.

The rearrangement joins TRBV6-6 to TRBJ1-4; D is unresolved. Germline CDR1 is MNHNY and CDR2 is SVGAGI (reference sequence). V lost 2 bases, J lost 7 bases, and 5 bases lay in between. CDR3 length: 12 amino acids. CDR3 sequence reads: CASSYLVEKLFF. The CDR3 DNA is TGTGCCAGCAGTTACCTAGTTGAAAAACTGTTTTTT.

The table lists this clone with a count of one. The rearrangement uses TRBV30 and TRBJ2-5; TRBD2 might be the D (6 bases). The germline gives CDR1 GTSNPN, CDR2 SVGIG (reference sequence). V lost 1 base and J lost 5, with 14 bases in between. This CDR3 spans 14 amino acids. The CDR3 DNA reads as TGTGCCTGGAGTGGGCGGGGTTTGGGGGAGACCCAGTACTTC. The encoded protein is CAWSGRGLGETQYF.

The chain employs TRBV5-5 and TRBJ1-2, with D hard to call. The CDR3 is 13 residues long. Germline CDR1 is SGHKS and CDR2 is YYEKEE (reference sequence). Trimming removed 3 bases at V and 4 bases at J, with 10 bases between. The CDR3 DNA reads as TGTGCCAGCAGCTATGAAGGCTTCTATGGCTACACCTTC. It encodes CASSYEGFYGYTF.

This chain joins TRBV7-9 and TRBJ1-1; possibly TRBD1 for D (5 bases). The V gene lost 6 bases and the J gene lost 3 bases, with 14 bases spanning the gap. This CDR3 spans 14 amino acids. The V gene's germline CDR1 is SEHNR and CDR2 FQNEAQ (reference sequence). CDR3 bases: TGTGCCAGCAGTCGGGCAGGGAGGGACACTGAAGCTTTCTTT. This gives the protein CASSRAGRDTEAFF.

The CDR3 is CATSRPHGGSTDTQYF. The CDR3 nucleotides are TGTGCCACCAGCAGACCTCACGGGGGGAGCACAGATACGCAGTATTTT. The V gene is TRBV15, the J gene TRBJ2-3; TRBD2 matches at 7 bases. Germline CDR1 and CDR2: LNHNV and YYDKDF (reference sequence). The J segment lost 0 bases and the V segment lost 2 bases, leaving 5 bases of the junction unmatched. This CDR3 spans 16 amino acids.

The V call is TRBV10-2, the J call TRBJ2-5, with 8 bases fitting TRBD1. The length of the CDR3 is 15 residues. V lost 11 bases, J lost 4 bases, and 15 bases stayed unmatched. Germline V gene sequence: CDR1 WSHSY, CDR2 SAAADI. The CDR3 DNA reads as TGCGCCGGGTCGCCTGCAGGGGGCTTAGGAGAGACCCAGTACTTC. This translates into CAGSPAGGLGETQYF.

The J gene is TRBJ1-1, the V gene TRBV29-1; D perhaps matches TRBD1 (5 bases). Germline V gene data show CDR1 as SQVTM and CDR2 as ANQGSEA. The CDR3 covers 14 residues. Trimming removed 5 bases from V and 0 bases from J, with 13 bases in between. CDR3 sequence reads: CSVPSRGMNTEAFF. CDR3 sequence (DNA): TGCAGCGTTCCCAGTCGGGGGATGAACACTGAAGCTTTCTTT.

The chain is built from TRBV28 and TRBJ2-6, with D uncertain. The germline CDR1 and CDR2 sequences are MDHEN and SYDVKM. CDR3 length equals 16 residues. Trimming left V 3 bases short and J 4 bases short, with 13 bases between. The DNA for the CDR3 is TGTGCCAGCAGTTTGATCAAGATTACAGGGGCCAACGTCCTGACTTTC. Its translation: CASSLIKITGANVLTF. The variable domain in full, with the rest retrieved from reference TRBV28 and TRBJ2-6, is DVKVTQSSRYLVKRTGEKVFLECVQDMDHENMFWYRQDPGLGLRLIYFSYDVKMKEKGDIPEGYSVSREKKERFSLILESASTNQTSMYLCASSLIKITGANVLTFGAGSRLTVL.

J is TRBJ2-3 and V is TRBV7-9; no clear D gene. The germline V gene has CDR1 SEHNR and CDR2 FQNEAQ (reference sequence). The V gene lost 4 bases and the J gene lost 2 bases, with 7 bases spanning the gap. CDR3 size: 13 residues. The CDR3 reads CASSSRTTDTQYF. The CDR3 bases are TGTGCCAGCAGCTCAAGGACCACAGATACGCAGTATTTT.

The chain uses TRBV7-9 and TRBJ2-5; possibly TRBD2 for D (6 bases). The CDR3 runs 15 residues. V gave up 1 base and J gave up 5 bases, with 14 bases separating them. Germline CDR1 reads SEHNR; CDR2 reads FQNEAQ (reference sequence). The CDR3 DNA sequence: TGTGCCAGCAGCTTAGGGAGGGGCCCGAGGGAGACCCAGTACTTC. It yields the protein CASSLGRGPRETQYF.

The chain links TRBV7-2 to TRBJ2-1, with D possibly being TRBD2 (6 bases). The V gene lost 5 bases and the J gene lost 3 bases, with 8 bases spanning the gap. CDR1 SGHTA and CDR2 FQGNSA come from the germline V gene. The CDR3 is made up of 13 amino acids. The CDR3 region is CASSRRDYNEQFF. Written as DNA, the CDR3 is TGTGCCAGCAGCCGGAGGGACTACAATGAGCAGTTCTTC.

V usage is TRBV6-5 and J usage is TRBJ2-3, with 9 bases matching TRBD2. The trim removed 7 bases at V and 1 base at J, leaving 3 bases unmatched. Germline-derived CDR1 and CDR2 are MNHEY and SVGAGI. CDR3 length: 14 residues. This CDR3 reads CASIPSGGTDTQYF. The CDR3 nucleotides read TGTGCCAGCATCCCTAGCGGGGGCACAGATACGCAGTATTTT.